The sequence of this TCR beta chain was determined in a study of cytomegalovirus exposure and HLA in healthy donors. Findings and caveats of the study: A subsequent analysis found that TCR clusters from the first cohort also tended to co-occur in the 90 to 150 validation repertoires, with 94% of cluster scores above 0. It was reportedly the case that the classifier diagnosed cytomegalovirus status with high specificity and sensitivity.

Sequencing was performed with immunoSEQ multiplex PCR; in TCRdb, only in-frame clones are kept and a portion is missing. The table has around 140,000 clones, approximately 86% seen once; the top ten hold under 5%. Concerning this clone: The antigen is undetermined.

This CDR3 region has 15 residues. Germline assignment: CDR1 LNHDA and CDR2 SQIVND (reference sequence). The V gene end was trimmed by 8 bases and the J gene end by 4 bases; junction bases not matched to a gene: 11. The study drew the donors from its approximately 110-subject validation cohort, separate from the approximately 670-subject first cohort. V is TRBV19 and J is TRBJ2-7; TRBD1 agrees at 10 bases. Sequencing was carried out using PBMCs. The sequence was obtained from a man between 18 and 29 years old in good health and CMV-seropositive. CDR3 nucleotide sequence: TGTGCCAGTCGAGAGGGGGGACAGGGGACGTACGAGCAGTACTTC. This gives the protein CASREGGQGTYEQYF.